A selection of T cell receptor beta chains follows, all from one sample in a study of cytomegalovirus exposure and HLA in healthy donors. Generated by immunoSEQ multiplex PCR, the TCRdb table keeps only in-frame clones and is missing some. The sample includes some 170,000 clones, just under 90% of them seen just once. The material sequenced was PBMCs. These receptors were obtained from a woman aged 30 to 39 in good health and CMV-seronegative. CDR3s leave out the opening cysteine and the closing phenylalanine or tryptophan. Expanded clones get a size class; other rows say once, few or many, or leave the size out.

V	J	size	CDR3
TRBV29-1	TRBJ2-1	NA	STTGQGAINEQF
TRBV6-5	TRBJ2-1	NA	ASSSGGGARF
TRBV5-1	TRBJ1-1	NA	ASSPQNTGEEAF
TRBV5-4	TRBJ2-5	NA	ASSLSQDQETQY
TRBV5-1	TRBJ2-3	NA	ASSREPGQPLTDTQY
TRBV18	TRBJ1-1	NA	ASSDRGQNTEAF
TRBV29-1	TRBJ1-1	NA	SVGGRMTNTEAF
TRBV7-9	TRBJ1-1	NA	ASSLGSGNAEAF
TRBV27	TRBJ2-7	NA	ASSFAGGYEQY
TRBV7-6	TRBJ2-7	few	ASSSLSYEQY
TRBV6-6	TRBJ1-1	NA	ASSYGATEAF
TRBV11-2	TRBJ1-1	NA	ASSPGGWTEAF
TRBV27	TRBJ1-5	few	ASSLRFRTGVSGNQPQH
TRBV10-3	TRBJ2-3	NA	AISSGLPYAQY
TRBV25-1	TRBJ1-6	few	ASRGFVNSPLH
TRBV7-2	TRBJ1-6	NA	ASSLNSPLH
TRBV6-5	TRBJ2-3	NA	ASTPTGLDTQY
TRBV11-1	TRBJ1-5	few	ASSPGQNQPQH
TRBV13	TRBJ1-1	NA	ASSSWADRGGNTEAF
TRBV7-2	TRBJ2-2	NA	ASSRTGVGELF
TRBV10-2	TRBJ2-1	NA	ASRLAGGPRYNEQF
TRBV13	TRBJ2-2	NA	ASSGQGATGELF
TRBV5-1	TRBJ1-1	NA	ASSLGGQGMNTEAF
TRBV7-9	TRBJ2-1	NA	ASSSTTGTPRGSEQF
TRBV29-1	TRBJ1-1	NA	SVVNRLNTEAF
TRBV13	TRBJ1-4	NA	ASSVGQSNEKLF
TRBV7-9	TRBJ1-6	NA	ASSLSSGNSPLH
TRBV5-1	TRBJ1-5	NA	ASSLDAGDNQPQH
TRBV18	TRBJ2-1	NA	ASSPRVGGADNEQF
TRBV6-1	TRBJ2-2	NA	ASSLGLGDTGELF
TRBV30	TRBJ1-1	NA	AWSVGQGVGTEAF
TRBV9	TRBJ2-1	NA	ASSSRDRGYNEQF
TRBV27	TRBJ1-5	NA	ASRPTGGSNQPQH
TRBV13	TRBJ1-1	NA	ASSFGTDWNTEAF
TRBV15	TRBJ1-6	NA	ATSRDRTVPRYRPADSPLH
TRBV7-9	TRBJ2-1	NA	ASSLGHLYNEQF
TRBV7-9	TRBJ2-7	NA	ASSLATSGGGYEQY
TRBV27	TRBJ1-2	NA	ASSLTGNYGYT
TRBV6-1	TRBJ2-7	NA	ASHRLEPYEQY
TRBV27	TRBJ1-2	NA	ASRRQGNYGYT
TRBV10-3	TRBJ2-1	few	AISATSGHNEQF
TRBV6-1	TRBJ2-7	NA	ASSAGQNSYEQY
TRBV4-1	TRBJ1-2	NA	ASSQVASSGTDYGYT
TRBV9	TRBJ2-1	NA	ASSVTSRTRNNEQF
TRBV5-8	TRBJ2-5	NA	ASSFQGVETQY
TRBV19	TRBJ2-7	NA	ASSIAAGSKSEQY
TRBV19	TRBJ2-1	NA	ATLAGLGNEQF